These 5 T cell receptor beta chains were sequenced from one sample in a study of early T cells in non-severe SARS-CoV-2 infection. TCRdb analysed the 5' RACE reads with MiXCR anew, one entry per CDR3 protein. The sample holds about 33,000 distinct CDR3 sequences, over 6.5% seen once. The sample taken for sequencing was whole blood. These receptors were taken from an adult who was a healthcare worker with PCR-confirmed SARS-CoV-2 infection or an uninfected control (not recorded which).

At least ten counts were recorded for this clonotype. V usage is TRBV6-5 and J usage is TRBJ1-5; D is undetermined. Trimming pared 6 bases from V and 5 bases from J, leaving 11 bases between. The CDR3 sequence is 13 residues long. CDR1 and CDR2 from the germline V gene are MNHEY and SVGAGI. CDR3: CASSVGSYQPQHF. CDR3 nucleotides: TGTGCCAGCAGCGTCGGCTCGTATCAGCCCCAGCATTTT.

The V call is TRBV6-1, the J call TRBJ2-1; D possibly corresponds to TRBD1 (5 bases). The CDR3 has 15 amino acids. In germline, CDR1 is MNHNS, CDR2 SASEGT. V was trimmed by 7 bases and J by 5 bases, leaving 18 bases between them. In DNA form, the CDR3 reads TGTGCCAGCACGTTCGCGACAGTGTTAAACAATGAGCAGTTCTTC. It encodes CASTFATVLNNEQFF.

The chain is built from TRBV3-1 and TRBJ2-7; D remains unclear. The CDR3 loop spans 14 amino acids. Germline CDR1 LGHDT, CDR2 YNNKEL (reference sequence). Deletions cut 0 bases from V and 5 bases from J, with 11 bases between. The CDR3 DNA follows: TGTGCCAGCAGCCAAGATTTAGAGTGGGACGAGCAGTACTTC. It yields the protein CASSQDLEWDEQYF.

This clonotype came up many times. Here the CDR3 reads CSARPSGRGDEQFF. CDR3 DNA sequence: TGCAGTGCCCGGCCTAGCGGGAGGGGGGATGAGCAGTTCTTC. V usage is TRBV29-1 and J usage is TRBJ2-1; 12 bases line up with TRBD2. The CDR3 sequence is 14 residues long. Germline V gives CDR1 SQVTM, CDR2 ANQGSEA.

This chain connects TRBV20-1 to TRBJ2-1, with D maybe TRBD2 (6 bases). Trimming removed 2 bases at V and 7 bases at J, with 12 bases between. Germline V CDR1 and CDR2: DFQATT, SNEGSKA (reference sequence). The CDR3 is made up of 13 amino acids. CDR3 DNA: TGCAGTGCTAGACTAGCGAGTACTAATGAGCAGTTCTTC. Its translation is CSARLASTNEQFF.